This T cell receptor beta chain was identified during a study of cytomegalovirus exposure and HLA in healthy donors. Study-level information: From donors who were HLA-typed, an early data release held 75 million to 85 million unique TCRs.

Whole-study findings and limits: A later analysis reportedly identified an Asian-associated ancestry cluster as carrying fewer N-insertions than the approximately 670-donor mean. Previous analysis showed most TCR beta V segments were productive about 87% or about 30% of the time.

This PCR relied on a set of 60 Vbeta primers and 13 Jbeta primers. Using immunoSEQ multiplex PCR, the repertoire was profiled, and TCRdb retains in-frame clones only, with some absent. The sample consists of tens of thousands of clones, around 66% of them appearing once. Of note for this clone: Its cognate antigen is unknown.

Germline-derived CDR1 and CDR2 are MGHRA and YSYEKL. V was trimmed by 5 bases and J by 0 bases, leaving 11 bases between them. The CDR3 contains 15 residues. V and J are TRBV4-1 and TRBJ1-5; unclear D gene. This clonotype originated in a male donor in good health and CMV-seropositive. Sequenced input: PBMCs. The DNA of the CDR3 is TGCGCCAGCAGCTCACCGGGAAATAGCAATCAGCCCCAGCATTTT. Amino acids: CASSSPGNSNQPQHF.